This TCR beta chain was captured by sequencing in a study of blood T cell repertoires in COVID-19. Study as a whole: The origin of the acute and convalescent COVID-19 samples was the United States, Italy and Spain.

Looked up from germline, CDR1 is MDHEN and CDR2 is SYDVKM. The length of the CDR3 is 18 residues. With 4 bases clipped from V and 0 bases from J, the junction kept 8 bases outside the gene matches. This clone was found once. Per the original data handling: Quantification of nucleated cells was approximated via reference gene primer amplification. Data came from immunoSEQ multiplex PCR; TCRdb stores just in-frame clones and leaves some out. The V and J calls and the clone size are those of that table, but D and trimming were determined from the DNA. The sample has 120,000 or so clones; 75% to 85% are singletons.

The clonotype was recovered from a woman aged 45-60 years with acute or convalescent COVID-19. Sequenced sample: peripheral blood. This sequence joins TRBV28 and TRBJ2-4, with 11 bases matching TRBD1. In DNA, the CDR3 is TGTGCCAGCAGTTCGGACAGGGGGCCTCACTTAGCCAAAAACATTCAGTACTTC. Encoded protein: CASSSDRGPHLAKNIQYF. Together with reference TRBV28 and TRBJ2-4, the CDR3 gives the full variable domain: DVKVTQSSRYLVKRTGEKVFLECVQDMDHENMFWYRQDPGLGLRLIYFSYDVKMKEKGDIPEGYSVSREKKERFSLILESASTNQTSMYLCASSSDRGPHLAKNIQYFGAGTRLSVL.